The sequence of this T cell receptor beta chain was determined in a study of blood T cells in healthy people across ages. Each of the donors had approximately 10 milliliters of peripheral blood drawn into EDTA-treated Vacutainer tubes. A second PCR, run for about 6 to 11 cycles, used a sample-barcoded 5' primer plus a J-beta primer mix. Every single cDNA molecule received a tag from a template-switch adaptor with 12 random nucleotides. Every individual sample yielded 2.5 million or more paired-end reads (each containing CDR3). TCRdb analysed the 5' RACE reads with MiXCR anew, one entry per CDR3 protein. This table has about 1,800,000 distinct CDR3 sequences, 25% to 30% appearing once. Germline V CDR1 and CDR2: DFQATT, SNEGSKA (reference sequence). V lost 3 bases to trimming and J lost 6 bases, with 24 bases between them. The CDR3 covers 16 residues.

Source material: blood. The rearrangement links TRBV20-1 to TRBJ2-7; D may be TRBD2 (6 bases). The clonotype comes from a young woman in good health. The CDR3 sequence: CSASFPGLVKSSEQYF. The CDR3 nucleotides read TGCAGTGCTAGTTTTCCGGGACTGGTTAAGTCGTCCGAGCAGTACTTC.